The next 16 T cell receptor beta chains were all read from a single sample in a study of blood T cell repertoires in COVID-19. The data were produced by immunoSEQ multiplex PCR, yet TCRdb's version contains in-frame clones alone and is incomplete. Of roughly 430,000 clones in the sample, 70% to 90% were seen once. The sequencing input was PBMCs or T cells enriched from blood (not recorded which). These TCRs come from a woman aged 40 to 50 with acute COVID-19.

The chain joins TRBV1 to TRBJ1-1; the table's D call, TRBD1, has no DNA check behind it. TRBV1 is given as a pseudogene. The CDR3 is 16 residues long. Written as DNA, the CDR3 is TGCACCAGCAGCCAACCTAAACAGGGTATGAACACTGAAGCTTTCTTT. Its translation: CTSSQPKQGMNTEAFF.

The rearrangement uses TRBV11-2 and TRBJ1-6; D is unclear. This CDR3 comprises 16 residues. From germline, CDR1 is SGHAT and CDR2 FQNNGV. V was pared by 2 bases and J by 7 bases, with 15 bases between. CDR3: CASSLTGELRNSPLHF. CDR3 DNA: TGTGCCAGCAGCTTAACTGGGGAGTTAAGGAATTCACCCCTCCACTTT.

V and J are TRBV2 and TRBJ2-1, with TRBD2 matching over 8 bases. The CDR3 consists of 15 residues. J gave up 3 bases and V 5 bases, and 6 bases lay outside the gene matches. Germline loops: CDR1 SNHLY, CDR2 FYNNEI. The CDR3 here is CASSFSGVRYNEQFF. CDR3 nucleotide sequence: TGTGCCAGCAGTTTTAGCGGGGTTCGCTACAATGAGCAGTTCTTC.

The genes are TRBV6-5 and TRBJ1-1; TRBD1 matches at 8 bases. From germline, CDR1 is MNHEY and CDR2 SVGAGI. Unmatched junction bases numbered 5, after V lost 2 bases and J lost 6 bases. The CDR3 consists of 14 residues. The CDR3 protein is CASSYTGGRAEAFF. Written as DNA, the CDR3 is TGTGCCAGCAGTTACACAGGGGGTAGAGCTGAAGCTTTCTTT.

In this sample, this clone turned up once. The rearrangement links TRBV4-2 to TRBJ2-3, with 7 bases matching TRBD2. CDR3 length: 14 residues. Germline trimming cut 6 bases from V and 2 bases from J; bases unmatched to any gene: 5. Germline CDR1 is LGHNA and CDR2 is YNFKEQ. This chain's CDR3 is CASRGGTATDTQYF. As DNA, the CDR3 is TGTGCCAGCAGGGGGGGGACTGCCACAGATACGCAGTATTTT.

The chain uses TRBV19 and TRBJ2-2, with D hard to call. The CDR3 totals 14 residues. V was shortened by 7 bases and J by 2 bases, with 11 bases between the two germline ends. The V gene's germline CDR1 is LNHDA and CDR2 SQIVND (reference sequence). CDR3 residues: CASNTQPNTGELFF. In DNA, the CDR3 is TGTGCCAGTAACACACAACCCAACACCGGGGAGCTGTTTTTT.

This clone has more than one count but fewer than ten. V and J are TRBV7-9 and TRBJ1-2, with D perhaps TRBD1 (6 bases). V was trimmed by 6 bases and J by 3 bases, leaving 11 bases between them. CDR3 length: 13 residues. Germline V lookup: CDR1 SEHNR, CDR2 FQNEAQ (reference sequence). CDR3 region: CASSPEGDYGYTF. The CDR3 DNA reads TGTGCCAGCAGTCCAGAGGGGGACTATGGCTACACCTTC.

CDR3 in amino acids: CASSEADSLYGYTF. CDR3 coding DNA: TGTGCCAGCAGTGAAGCGGACAGCCTCTATGGCTACACCTTC. The gene calls are TRBV6-1 and TRBJ1-2; possibly TRBD1 for D (6 bases). Germline CDR1 and CDR2: MNHNS and SASEGT. There are 14 residues in the CDR3. Trimming took off 0 bases at V and 4 bases at J, with 9 bases between the two ends.

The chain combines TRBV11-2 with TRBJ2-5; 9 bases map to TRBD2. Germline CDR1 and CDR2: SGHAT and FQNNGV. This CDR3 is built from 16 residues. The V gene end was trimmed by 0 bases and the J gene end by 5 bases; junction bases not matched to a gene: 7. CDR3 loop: CASSLDVAGGFETQYF. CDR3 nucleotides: TGTGCCAGCAGCTTAGACGTGGCGGGGGGGTTCGAGACCCAGTACTTC.

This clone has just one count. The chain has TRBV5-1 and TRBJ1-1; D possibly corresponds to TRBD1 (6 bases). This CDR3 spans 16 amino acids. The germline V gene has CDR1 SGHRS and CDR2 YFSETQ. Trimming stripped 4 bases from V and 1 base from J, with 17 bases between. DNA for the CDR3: TGCGCCAGCAGCACAGGACAGACTCAGGGGAACACTGAAGCTTTCTTT. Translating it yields CASSTGQTQGNTEAFF.

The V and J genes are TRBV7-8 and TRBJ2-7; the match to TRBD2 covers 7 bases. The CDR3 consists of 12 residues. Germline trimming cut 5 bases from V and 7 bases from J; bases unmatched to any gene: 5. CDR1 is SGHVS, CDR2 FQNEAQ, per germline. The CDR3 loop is CASSKAGLEQYF. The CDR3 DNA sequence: TGTGCCAGCAGCAAAGCGGGGCTTGAGCAGTACTTC.

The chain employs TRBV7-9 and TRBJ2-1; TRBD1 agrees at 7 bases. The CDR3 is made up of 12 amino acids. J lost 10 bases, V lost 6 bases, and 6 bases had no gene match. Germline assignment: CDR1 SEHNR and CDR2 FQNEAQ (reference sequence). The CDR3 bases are TGTGCCAGCAGTTCGACAGGGTACGAGCAGTTCTTC. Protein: CASSSTGYEQFF.

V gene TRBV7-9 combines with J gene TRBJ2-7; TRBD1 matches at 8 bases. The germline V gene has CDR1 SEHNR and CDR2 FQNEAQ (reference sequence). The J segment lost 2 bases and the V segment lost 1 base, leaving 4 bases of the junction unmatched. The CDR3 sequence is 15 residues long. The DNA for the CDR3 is TGTGCCAGCAGCTTAGGACAGGGGTTCACCTACGAGCAGTACTTC. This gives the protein CASSLGQGFTYEQYF.

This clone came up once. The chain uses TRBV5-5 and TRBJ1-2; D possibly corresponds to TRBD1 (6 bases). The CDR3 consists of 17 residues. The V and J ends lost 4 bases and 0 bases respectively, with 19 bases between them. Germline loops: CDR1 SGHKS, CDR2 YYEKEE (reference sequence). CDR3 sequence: CASSLLYGTLANYGYTF. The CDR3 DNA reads TGTGCCAGCAGCCTACTGTACGGGACACTTGCTAACTATGGCTACACCTTC.

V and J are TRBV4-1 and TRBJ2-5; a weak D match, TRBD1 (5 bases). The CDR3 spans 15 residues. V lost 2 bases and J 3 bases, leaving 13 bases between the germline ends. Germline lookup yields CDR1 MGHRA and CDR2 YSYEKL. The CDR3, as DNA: TGCGCCAGCAGCCAATTGGGGCAGGGCAAAGAGACCCAGTACTTC. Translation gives CASSQLGQGKETQYF.

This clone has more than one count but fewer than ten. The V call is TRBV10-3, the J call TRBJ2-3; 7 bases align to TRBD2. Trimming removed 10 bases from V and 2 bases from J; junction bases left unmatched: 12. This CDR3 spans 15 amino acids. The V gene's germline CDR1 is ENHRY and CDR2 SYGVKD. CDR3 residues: CATKSGGEPTDTQYF. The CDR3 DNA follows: TGTGCCACAAAATCGGGGGGAGAGCCCACAGATACGCAGTATTTT.